Following are 28 T cell receptor beta chains from one sample sequenced in a study of radiotherapy plus CTLA-4 blockade in lung cancer. The data were produced by immunoSEQ multiplex PCR, yet TCRdb's version contains in-frame clones alone and is incomplete. The sample lists about 120,000 clones; 70% to 90% were seen once. Sequenced material: peripheral blood, taken from a patient treated with radiotherapy plus ipilimumab. These receptors all stem from a human donor with non-small cell lung cancer that progressed on radiotherapy plus ipilimumab.

The rearrangement links TRBV2 to TRBJ2-1, with D possibly TRBD1 on 6 matching bases. The V end lost 4 bases, the J end lost 0 bases, and 19 bases lay between the germline ends. The CDR3 spans 18 residues. The V gene's germline CDR1 is SNHLY and CDR2 FYNNEI. CDR3 DNA sequence: TGTGCCAGCAGTGGTCCTCCCGGAAGGGGGAGCTCCTACAATGAGCAGTTCTTC. The encoded protein is CASSGPPGRGSSYNEQFF.

The rearrangement uses TRBV27 and TRBJ2-7; 7 positions match TRBD1. Germline-derived CDR1 and CDR2 are MNHEY and SMNVEV (reference sequence). The CDR3 runs to 13 residues. J gave up 5 bases and V 5 bases, and 6 bases lay outside the gene matches. The CDR3 spells CASSKDRWNEQYF. CDR3 sequence (DNA): TGTGCCAGCAGTAAGGACAGGTGGAACGAGCAGTACTTC.

This chain connects TRBV30 to TRBJ2-1; 10 bases are shared with TRBD2. Germline CDR1 and CDR2: GTSNPN and SVGIG (reference sequence). This CDR3 is 14 amino acids long. J lost 7 bases, V lost 3 bases, and 6 bases had no gene match. The CDR3 protein is CAWSRGLAENEQFF. DNA for the CDR3: TGTGCCTGGAGCCGAGGACTAGCGGAGAATGAGCAGTTCTTC. Together with reference TRBV30 and TRBJ2-1, the CDR3 gives the full variable domain: SQTIHQWPATLVQPVGSPLSLECTVEGTSNPNLYWYRQAAGRGLQLLFYSVGIGQISSEVPQNLSASRPQDRQFILSSKKLLLSDSGFYLCAWSRGLAENEQFFGPGTRLTVL.

This clone was counted between two and nine times. The rearrangement links TRBV5-1 to TRBJ2-7, with D maybe TRBD2 (5 bases). CDR3 length: 14 amino acids. V lost 5 bases, J lost 0 bases, and 12 bases lay in between. CDR1 SGHRS and CDR2 YFSETQ come from the germline V gene. For the CDR3, the DNA is TGCGCCAGCAGAAGGACTGTCAGCTCCTACGAGCAGTACTTC. Amino acids: CASRRTVSSYEQYF.

The V and J genes are TRBV18 and TRBJ2-5; D gene uncertain. V lost 3 bases to trimming and J lost 7 bases, with 9 bases between them. This CDR3 is built from 12 residues. Germline CDR1 and CDR2: KGHSH and LQKENI. The CDR3 region has the DNA TGTGCCAGCTCACCTGAACAACGGACCCAGTACTTC. Translating it yields CASSPEQRTQYF.

This chain connects TRBV2 to TRBJ2-7; TRBD1 aligns across 8 bases. This CDR3 has 15 amino acids. J gave up 5 bases and V 6 bases, and 12 bases lay outside the gene matches. Germline CDR1 SNHLY, CDR2 FYNNEI. Here the CDR3 DNA reads TGTGCCAGCAGACCGCGGCAGGGGGCGATTGACGAGCAGTACTTC. Its translation is CASRPRQGAIDEQYF.

This clone was detected once. The chain is built from TRBV5-1 and TRBJ2-5; D uncertain. This CDR3 contains 12 residues. V lost 3 bases to trimming and J lost 0 bases, with 3 bases between them. The germline V gene has CDR1 SGHRS and CDR2 YFSETQ. The CDR3 DNA reads TGCGCCAGCAGCTCTAACCAAGAGACCCAGTACTTC. Its translation is CASSSNQETQYF.

The V and J genes are TRBV7-2 and TRBJ2-7, with no clear D. The CDR3 covers 12 residues. CDR1 SGHTA and CDR2 FQGNSA come from the germline V gene. V was cut by 4 bases and J by 12 bases, with 16 bases left in between. The CDR3 region is CASSSSTSRLYF. The CDR3 coding sequence is TGTGCCAGCAGCTCCTCTACCTCTCGGCTGTACTTC.

The count of this clone is one. The gene calls are TRBV4-1 and TRBJ2-1; 11 bases fit TRBD2. Germline V gene lookup returns CDR1 MGHRA and CDR2 YSYEKL. Unmatched junction bases numbered 12, after V lost 4 bases and J lost 10 bases. The CDR3 spans 16 residues. Written as DNA, the CDR3 is TGCGCCAGCAGCCGATCCGGGACTAGCGGCCTAGGGGAGCAGTTCTTC. This sequence encodes CASSRSGTSGLGEQFF.

J is TRBJ1-3 and V is TRBV27; a possible D gene is TRBD1 (5 bases). CDR1 MNHEY and CDR2 SMNVEV come from the germline V gene (reference sequence). V was clipped by 3 bases and J by 4 bases, with 7 bases between them. There are 13 residues in the CDR3. The CDR3 DNA reads TGTGCCAGCAGTTTTGGGGGGGGAAACACCATATATTTT. Its translation is CASSFGGGNTIYF.

This chain connects TRBV6-1 to TRBJ2-7; D gene ambiguous. The CDR3 runs 16 residues. Germline-derived CDR1 and CDR2 are MNHNS and SASEGT. Between the trimmed V and J ends, which lost 4 bases and 6 bases, there was a span of 22 bases. CDR3 nucleotide sequence: TGTGCCAGCAGTGTCCTTGATGCAGGAACGGGTGGCGAGCAGTACTTC. The encoded protein is CASSVLDAGTGGEQYF.

The chain is built from TRBV27 and TRBJ1-1; D ambiguous. The V end lost 5 bases, the J end lost 7 bases, and 11 bases lay between the germline ends. Germline CDR1 MNHEY, CDR2 SMNVEV (reference sequence). The CDR3 covers 12 residues. DNA for the CDR3: TGTGCCAGCAGTACCACAGTTGGTGAAGCTTTCTTT. This translates into CASSTTVGEAFF.

The chain is built from TRBV11-3 and TRBJ2-1, with no clear D. V lost 2 bases, J lost 5 bases, and 7 bases lay in between. Germline CDR1 and CDR2: SGHNT and YENEEA. The CDR3 length is 13 residues. The CDR3, as DNA: TGTGCCAGCAGCTTATCAGTTCACAATGAGCAGTTCTTC. Translating gives CASSLSVHNEQFF. Together with reference TRBV11-3 and TRBJ2-1, the CDR3 gives the full variable domain: EAGVVQSPRYKIIEKKQPVAFWCNPISGHNTLYWYLQNLGQGPELLIRYENEEAVDDSQLPKDRFSAERLKGVDSTLKIQPAELGDSAVYLCASSLSVHNEQFFGPGTRLTVL.

This chain's CDR3 is CASSLARETQYF. The CDR3 DNA is TGTGCCAGCAGCTTGGCCAGGGAGACCCAGTACTTC. The J gene is TRBJ2-5, the V gene TRBV5-4; no firm D call. CDR3 length equals 12 residues. The germline gives CDR1 SGHNT, CDR2 YYREEE (reference sequence). The V end was cut by 0 bases, the J end by 5 bases, with 5 bases between.

The chain has TRBV5-1 and TRBJ2-1; D is possibly TRBD2 (6 bases). Per germline, CDR1 SGHRS and CDR2 YFSETQ. This CDR3 has 16 residues. V was clipped by 5 bases and J by 4 bases, with 19 bases between them. The CDR3 sequence: CASRVAEGGHYNEQFF. In DNA, the CDR3 is TGCGCCAGCAGAGTAGCGGAGGGAGGACATTACAATGAGCAGTTCTTC.

This clone occurred once. The CDR3 reads CASSHWDGQGELFF. CDR3 DNA sequence: TGTGCCAGCTCACACTGGGACGGACAAGGGGAGCTGTTTTTT. The chain employs TRBV18 and TRBJ2-2, with D perhaps being TRBD1 or TRBD2 (5 bases each). Germline-derived CDR1 and CDR2 are KGHSH and LQKENI. V gave up 4 bases and J gave up 8 bases, with 14 bases separating them. The CDR3 runs 14 residues. Drawing the rest from reference TRBV18 and TRBJ2-2, the complete variable domain is NAGVMQNPRHLVRRRGQEARLRCSPMKGHSHVYWYRQLPEEGLKFMVYLQKENIIDESGMPKERFSAEFPKEGPSILRIQQVVRGDSAAYFCASSHWDGQGELFFGEGSRLTVL.

The chain couples TRBV9 to TRBJ2-1; no definite D call. V was shortened by 0 bases and J by 5 bases, with 6 bases between the two germline ends. In germline, CDR1 is SGDLS, CDR2 YYNGEE. This CDR3 contains 13 residues. The CDR3 spells CASSVDPNNEQFF. CDR3 nucleotide sequence: TGTGCCAGCAGCGTAGATCCAAACAATGAGCAGTTCTTC.

The rearrangement uses TRBV9 and TRBJ1-1; TRBD1 matches at 7 bases. Germline V lookup: CDR1 SGDLS, CDR2 YYNGEE. The CDR3 is 15 residues long. J lost 5 bases, V lost 0 bases, and 7 bases had no gene match. CDR3 bases: TGTGCCAGCAGCGTAGAAGGGGGCTGGCTAACTGAAGCTTTCTTT. Translation gives CASSVEGGWLTEAFF.

This clone was found once. The chain employs TRBV6-6 and TRBJ2-1; TRBD2 matches at 11 bases. Germline CDR1 is MNHNY and CDR2 is SVGAGI (reference sequence). This CDR3 spans 13 amino acids. J was trimmed by 8 bases and V by 6 bases; bases with no gene match: 3. The CDR3 loop is CASRLAGVDEQFF. CDR3 nucleotides: TGTGCCAGCAGACTAGCGGGAGTTGATGAGCAGTTCTTC.

This chain joins TRBV19 and TRBJ2-7; 7 bases are a match to TRBD2. CDR1 and CDR2 from the germline V gene are LNHDA and SQIVND (reference sequence). V lost 9 bases, J lost 5 bases, and 13 bases stayed unmatched. CDR3 length: 14 residues. The CDR3 bases are TGTGCCAGCAAAAGGGAGACTAGCTTCGACGAGCAGTACTTC. Translating it yields CASKRETSFDEQYF.

This clone was detected only once. The chain joins TRBV29-1 to TRBJ1-5; TRBD1 might be the D (5 bases). From germline, CDR1 is SQVTM and CDR2 ANQGSEA. The ends were cut back, 6 bases at V and 1 base at J, with 13 bases in the middle. This CDR3 has 14 amino acids. This chain's CDR3 is CSVSGGVSNQPQHF. CDR3 nucleotide sequence: TGCAGCGTCTCCGGGGGAGTGAGCAATCAGCCCCAGCATTTT.

The V gene is TRBV5-5, the J gene TRBJ2-7; possible D gene TRBD2, 7 bases. The V gene's germline CDR1 is SGHKS and CDR2 YYEKEE (reference sequence). Trimming removed 2 bases from V and 4 bases from J, with 10 bases in between. This CDR3 is 13 amino acids long. CDR3 sequence (DNA): TGTGCCAGCAGCTTACAGGGAGGGTACGAGCAGTACTTC. The encoded protein is CASSLQGGYEQYF.

This clone occurred a few times. The V gene is TRBV7-3, the J gene TRBJ2-2; the D gene could be TRBD1 or TRBD2 (5 bases each). The CDR3 spans 13 residues. Trimming left V 4 bases short and J 6 bases short, with 9 bases between. Germline CDR1 and CDR2: SGHTA and FQGTGA. This chain's CDR3 is CASSSGTPGELFF. CDR3 nucleotides: TGTGCCAGCAGCTCCGGGACGCCCGGGGAGCTGTTTTTT.

V usage is TRBV11-3 and J usage is TRBJ2-5; the D gene is possibly TRBD2 (6 bases). This CDR3 has 16 residues. V lost 0 bases and J lost 5, with 16 bases in between. Germline CDR1 SGHNT, CDR2 YENEEA. CDR3 sequence: CASSLDGDFDGETQYF. The CDR3 DNA is TGTGCCAGCAGCTTAGATGGGGACTTTGACGGGGAGACCCAGTACTTC.

This chain uses TRBV2 with TRBJ2-3, with D tentatively TRBD1 or TRBD2 (5 bases each). With 10 bases removed from V and 4 bases from J, the gap between germline ends came to 21 bases. The CDR3 is made up of 15 amino acids. CDR1 and CDR2 from the germline V gene are SNHLY and FYNNEI. CDR3 bases: TGTGCCACCAGACTGGGACGCACTGGGGCAGATACGCAGTATTTT. Translation: CATRLGRTGADTQYF.

V is TRBV4-1 and J is TRBJ2-5; the D gene is possibly TRBD1 (6 bases). CDR1 MGHRA and CDR2 YSYEKL come from the germline V gene. The CDR3 length is 16 residues. Trimming left V 2 bases short and J 4 bases short, with 17 bases between. CDR3 nucleotide sequence: TGCGCCAGCAGCCAACCTCCAGGGGCCCCCATAGAGACCCAGTACTTC. Residues: CASSQPPGAPIETQYF.

J is TRBJ1-5 and V is TRBV4-1; unclear D gene. The CDR3 runs to 14 residues. Germline V gene lookup returns CDR1 MGHRA and CDR2 YSYEKL. The V end was cut by 0 bases, the J end by 6 bases, with 9 bases between. The CDR3 nucleotides read TGCGCCAGCAGCCAAGACCGTGGGGTTCAGCCCCAGCATTTT. This encodes CASSQDRGVQPQHF.

The rearrangement uses TRBV11-3 and TRBJ2-2; D tentatively reads TRBD1 or TRBD2 (6 bases each). The CDR3 is made up of 14 amino acids. From germline, CDR1 is SGHNT and CDR2 YENEEA. V was cut by 1 base and J by 5 bases, with 8 bases left in between. CDR3 region: CASSLVGGTGELFF. CDR3 DNA: TGTGCCAGCAGCTTAGTAGGGGGGACCGGGGAGCTGTTTTTT.